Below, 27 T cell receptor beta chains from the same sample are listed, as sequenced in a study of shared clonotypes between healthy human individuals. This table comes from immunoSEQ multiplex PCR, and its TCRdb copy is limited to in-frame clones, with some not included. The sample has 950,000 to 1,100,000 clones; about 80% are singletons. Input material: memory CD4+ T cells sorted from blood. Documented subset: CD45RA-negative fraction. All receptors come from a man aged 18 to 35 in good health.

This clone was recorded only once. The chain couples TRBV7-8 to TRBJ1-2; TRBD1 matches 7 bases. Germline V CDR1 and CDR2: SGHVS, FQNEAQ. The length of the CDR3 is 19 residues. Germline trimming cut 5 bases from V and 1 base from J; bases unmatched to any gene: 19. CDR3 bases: TGTGCCAGCAGCCCTCTGACAGGGCCTCTCCAATTAATTAACTATGGCTACACCTTC. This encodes CASSPLTGPLQLINYGYTF.

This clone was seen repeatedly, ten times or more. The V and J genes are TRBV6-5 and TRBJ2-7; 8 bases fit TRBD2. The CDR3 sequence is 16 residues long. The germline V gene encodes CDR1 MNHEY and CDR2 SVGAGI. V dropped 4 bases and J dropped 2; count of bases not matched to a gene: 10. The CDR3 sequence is CASSSFRPGGAYEQYF. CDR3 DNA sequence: TGTGCCAGCAGTTCTTTTCGTCCGGGAGGGGCCTACGAGCAGTACTTC.

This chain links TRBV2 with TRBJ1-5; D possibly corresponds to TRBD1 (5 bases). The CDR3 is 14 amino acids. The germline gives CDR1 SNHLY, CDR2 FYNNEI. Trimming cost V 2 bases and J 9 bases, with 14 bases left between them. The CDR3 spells CASSEQGLNWPQHF. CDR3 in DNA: TGTGCCAGCAGTGAACAGGGCTTAAACTGGCCCCAGCATTTT.

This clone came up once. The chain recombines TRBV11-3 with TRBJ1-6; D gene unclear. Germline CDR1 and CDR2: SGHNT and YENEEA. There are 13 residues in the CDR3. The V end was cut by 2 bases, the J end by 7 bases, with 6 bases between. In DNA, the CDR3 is TGTGCCAGCAGCTTAAGGGAAAATTCACCCCTCCACTTT. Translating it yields CASSLRENSPLHF.

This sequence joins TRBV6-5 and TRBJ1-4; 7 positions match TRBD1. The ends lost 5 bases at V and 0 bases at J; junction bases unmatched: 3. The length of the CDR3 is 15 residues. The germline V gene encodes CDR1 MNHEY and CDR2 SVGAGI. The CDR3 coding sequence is TGTGCCAGCAGTCTTACAGGGGCAACTAATGAAAAACTGTTTTTT. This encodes CASSLTGATNEKLFF.

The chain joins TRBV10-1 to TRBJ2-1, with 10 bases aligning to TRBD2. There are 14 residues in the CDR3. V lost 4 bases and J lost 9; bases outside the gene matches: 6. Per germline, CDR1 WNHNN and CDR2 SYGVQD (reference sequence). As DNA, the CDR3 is TGCGCCAGCAGTGCATCTAGCGGGAGAGTTGAGCAGTTCTTC. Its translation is CASSASSGRVEQFF.

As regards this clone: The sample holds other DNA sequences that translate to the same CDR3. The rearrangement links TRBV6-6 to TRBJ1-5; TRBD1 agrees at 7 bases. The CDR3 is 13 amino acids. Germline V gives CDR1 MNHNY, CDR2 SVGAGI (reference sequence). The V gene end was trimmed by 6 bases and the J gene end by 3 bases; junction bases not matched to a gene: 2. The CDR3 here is CASRGQANQPQHF. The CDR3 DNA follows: TGTGCCAGCAGAGGACAGGCCAATCAGCCCCAGCATTTT.

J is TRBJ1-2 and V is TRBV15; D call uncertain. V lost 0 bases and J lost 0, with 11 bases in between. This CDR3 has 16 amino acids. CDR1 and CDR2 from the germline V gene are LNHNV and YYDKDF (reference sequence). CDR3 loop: CATSRDPRGANYGYTF. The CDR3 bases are TGTGCCACCAGCAGAGATCCTCGGGGTGCTAACTATGGCTACACCTTC. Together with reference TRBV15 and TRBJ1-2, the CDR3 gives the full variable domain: DAMVIQNPRYQVTQFGKPVTLSCSQTLNHNVMYWYQQKSSQAPKLLFHYYDKDFNNEADTPDNFQSRRPNTSFCFLDIRSPGLGDTAMYLCATSRDPRGANYGYTFGSGTRLTVV.

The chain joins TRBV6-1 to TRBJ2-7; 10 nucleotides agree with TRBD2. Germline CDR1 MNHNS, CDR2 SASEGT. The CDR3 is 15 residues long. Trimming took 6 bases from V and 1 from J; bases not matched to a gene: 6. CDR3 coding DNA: TGTGCCAGCAGGACCCAGCGGGGGGGTTCCTACGAGCAGTACTTC. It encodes CASRTQRGGSYEQYF.

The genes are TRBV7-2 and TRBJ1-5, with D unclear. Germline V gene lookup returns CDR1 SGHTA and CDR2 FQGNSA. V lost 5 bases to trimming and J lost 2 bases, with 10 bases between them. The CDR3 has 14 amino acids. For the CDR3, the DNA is TGTGCCAGCAGCCCCACTAGTGGCAATCAGCCCCAGCATTTT. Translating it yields CASSPTSGNQPQHF. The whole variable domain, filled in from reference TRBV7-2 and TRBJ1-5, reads GAGVSQSPSNKVTEKGKDVELRCDPISGHTALYWYRQSLGQGLEFLIYFQGNSAPDKSGLPSDRFSAERTGGSVSTLTIQRTQQEDSAVYLCASSPTSGNQPQHFGDGTRLSIL.

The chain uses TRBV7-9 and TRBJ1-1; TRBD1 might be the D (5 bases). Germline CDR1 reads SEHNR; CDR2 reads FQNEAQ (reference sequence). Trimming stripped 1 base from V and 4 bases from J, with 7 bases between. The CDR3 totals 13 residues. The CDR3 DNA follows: TGTGCCAGCAGCTTAGAAGGGGTCACTGAAGCTTTCTTT. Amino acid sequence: CASSLEGVTEAFF.

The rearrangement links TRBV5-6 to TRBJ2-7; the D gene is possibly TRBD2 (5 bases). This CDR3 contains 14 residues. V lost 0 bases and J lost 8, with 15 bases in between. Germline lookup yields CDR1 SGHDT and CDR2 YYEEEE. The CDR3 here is CASSLAGRADQQYF. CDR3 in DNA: TGTGCCAGCAGCTTGGCCGGGCGGGCAGACCAGCAGTACTTC. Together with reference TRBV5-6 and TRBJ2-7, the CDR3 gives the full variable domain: DAGVTQSPTHLIKTRGQQVTLRCSPKSGHDTVSWYQQALGQGPQFIFQYYEEEERQRGNFPDRFSGHQFPNYSSELNVNALLLGDSALYLCASSLAGRADQQYFGPGTRLTVT.

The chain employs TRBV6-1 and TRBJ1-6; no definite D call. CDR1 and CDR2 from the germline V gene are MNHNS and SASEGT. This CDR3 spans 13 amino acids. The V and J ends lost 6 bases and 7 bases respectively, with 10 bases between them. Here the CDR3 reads CASRNTWNSPLHF. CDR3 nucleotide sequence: TGTGCCAGCAGAAATACTTGGAATTCACCCCTCCACTTT.

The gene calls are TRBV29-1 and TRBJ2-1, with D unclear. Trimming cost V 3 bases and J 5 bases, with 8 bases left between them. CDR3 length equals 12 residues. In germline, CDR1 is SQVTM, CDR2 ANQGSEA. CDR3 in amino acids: CSVEVQDNEQFF. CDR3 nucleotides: TGCAGCGTTGAGGTCCAGGACAATGAGCAGTTCTTC.

The CDR3 spells CASRDSVNTEAFF. CDR3 sequence (DNA): TGTGCCAGCAGGGACAGCGTGAACACTGAAGCTTTCTTT. The chain joins TRBV28 to TRBJ1-1, with D tentatively TRBD1 (6 bases). The V and J ends lost 6 bases and 0 bases respectively, with 8 bases between them. The V gene's germline CDR1 is MDHEN and CDR2 SYDVKM. The CDR3 spans 13 residues.

In DNA, the CDR3 is TGTGCCAGCAGCTTCGCGGGAGGCACTGAAGCTTTCTTT. Protein product: CASSFAGGTEAFF. The chain joins TRBV9 to TRBJ1-1; D is unresolved. Deletions cut 4 bases from V and 4 bases from J, with 11 bases between. The germline V gene encodes CDR1 SGDLS and CDR2 YYNGEE. The CDR3 contains 13 residues.

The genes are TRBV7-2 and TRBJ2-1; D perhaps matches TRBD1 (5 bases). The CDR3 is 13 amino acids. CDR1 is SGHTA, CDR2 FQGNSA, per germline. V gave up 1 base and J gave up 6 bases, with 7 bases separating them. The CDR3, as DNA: TGTGCCAGCAGCTTAGTAGGGGCCAATGAGCAGTTCTTC. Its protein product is CASSLVGANEQFF.

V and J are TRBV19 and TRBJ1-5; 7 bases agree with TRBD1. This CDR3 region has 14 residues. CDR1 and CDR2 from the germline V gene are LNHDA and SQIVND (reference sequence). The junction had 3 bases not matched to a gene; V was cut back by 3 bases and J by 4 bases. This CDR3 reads CASSIGDRNQPQHF. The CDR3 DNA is TGTGCCAGTAGTATTGGGGACAGAAATCAGCCCCAGCATTTT.

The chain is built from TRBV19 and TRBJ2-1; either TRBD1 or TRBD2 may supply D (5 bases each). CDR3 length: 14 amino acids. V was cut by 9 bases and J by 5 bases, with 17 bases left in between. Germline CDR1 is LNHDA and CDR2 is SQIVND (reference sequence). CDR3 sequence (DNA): TGTGCCAGCTCCGGGACGAGGACCAACAATGAGCAGTTCTTC. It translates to CASSGTRTNNEQFF.

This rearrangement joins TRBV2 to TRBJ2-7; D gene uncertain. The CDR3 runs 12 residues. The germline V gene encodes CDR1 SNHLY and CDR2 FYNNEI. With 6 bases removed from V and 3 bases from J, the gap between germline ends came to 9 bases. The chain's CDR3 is CASRYAIYEQYF. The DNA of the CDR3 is TGTGCCAGCAGATATGCCATCTACGAGCAGTACTTC.

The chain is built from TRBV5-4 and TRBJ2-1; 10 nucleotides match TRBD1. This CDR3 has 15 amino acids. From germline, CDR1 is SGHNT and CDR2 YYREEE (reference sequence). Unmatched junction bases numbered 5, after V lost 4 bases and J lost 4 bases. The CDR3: CASSQGQGMYNEQFF. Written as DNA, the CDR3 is TGTGCCAGCAGCCAGGGACAGGGGATGTACAATGAGCAGTTCTTC. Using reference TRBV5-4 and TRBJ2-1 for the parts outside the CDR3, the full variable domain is ETGVTQSPTHLIKTRGQQVTLRCSSQSGHNTVSWYQQALGQGPQFIFQYYREEENGRGNFPPRFSGLQFPNYSSELNVNALELDDSALYLCASSQGQGMYNEQFFGPGTRLTVL.

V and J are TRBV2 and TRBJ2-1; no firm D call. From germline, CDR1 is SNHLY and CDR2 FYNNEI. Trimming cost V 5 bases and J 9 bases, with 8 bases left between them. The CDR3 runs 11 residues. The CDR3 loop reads CASSSQTEQFF. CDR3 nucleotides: TGTGCCAGCAGTAGCCAGACTGAGCAGTTCTTC.

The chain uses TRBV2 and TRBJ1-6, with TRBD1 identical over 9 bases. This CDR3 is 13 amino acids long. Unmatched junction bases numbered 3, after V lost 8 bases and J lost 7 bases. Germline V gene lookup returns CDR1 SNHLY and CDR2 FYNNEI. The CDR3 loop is CASGDRVNSPLHF. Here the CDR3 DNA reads TGTGCCAGCGGGGACAGGGTCAATTCACCCCTCCACTTT. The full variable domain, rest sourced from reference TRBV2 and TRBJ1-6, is EPEVTQTPSHQVTQMGQEVILRCVPISNHLYFYWYRQILGQKVEFLVSFYNNEISEKSEIFDDQFSVERPDGSNFTLKIRSTKLEDSAMYFCASGDRVNSPLHFGNGTRLTVT.

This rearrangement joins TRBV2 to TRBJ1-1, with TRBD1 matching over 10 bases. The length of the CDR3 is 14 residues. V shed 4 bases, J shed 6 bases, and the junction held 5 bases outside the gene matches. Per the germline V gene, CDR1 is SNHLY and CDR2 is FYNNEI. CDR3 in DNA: TGTGCCAGCAGTGGGGACAGGGGTTGGCCTGAAGCTTTCTTT. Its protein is CASSGDRGWPEAFF.

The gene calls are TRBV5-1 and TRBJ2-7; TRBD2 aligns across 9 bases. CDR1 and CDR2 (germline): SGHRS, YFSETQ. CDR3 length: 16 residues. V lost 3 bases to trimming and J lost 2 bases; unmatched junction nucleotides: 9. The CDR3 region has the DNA TGCGCCAGCAGCTCAGGATCTAGCGGGATACCCTACGAGCAGTACTTC. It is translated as CASSSGSSGIPYEQYF.

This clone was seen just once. The CDR3 protein is CASSPSGLAGGTDTQYF. Here the CDR3 DNA reads TGTGCCAGCTCACCCTCCGGACTAGCGGGGGGCACAGATACGCAGTATTTT. The chain employs TRBV18 and TRBJ2-3, with 13 bases that match TRBD2. CDR1 and CDR2 (germline): KGHSH, LQKENI. V trimming: 3 bases; J trimming: 1 base; junction bases outside the gene matches: 4. The CDR3 spans 17 residues.

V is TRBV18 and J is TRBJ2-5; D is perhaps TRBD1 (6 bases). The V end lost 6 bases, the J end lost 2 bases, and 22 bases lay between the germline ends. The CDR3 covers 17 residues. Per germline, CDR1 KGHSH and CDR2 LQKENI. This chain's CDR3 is CASSYSKPGQRQETQYF. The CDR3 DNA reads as TGTGCCAGCTCGTACTCTAAACCGGGACAAAGACAAGAGACCCAGTACTTC.